A single sample is the source of the 8 T cell receptor beta chains below, sequenced in a study of shared clonotypes between healthy human individuals. Sequencing used immunoSEQ multiplex PCR; TCRdb keeps in-frame clones, though not all of them. This sample has 2 million to 2.5 million clones, with 90% to 95% found just once. The sequenced material came from naive CD4+ T cells from PBMCs. Subset defined: CD45RA+ positively selected. The receptors come from a man between 18 and 35 years old in good health. Some clones in this sample may be carry-over from other donors' samples.

This clone appeared a single time. The J gene is TRBJ1-5, the V gene TRBV29-1, with a weak D call TRBD1 (6 bases). The germline CDR1 and CDR2 sequences are SQVTM and ANQGSEA. V shed 5 bases and J shed 6 bases, with 14 bases lying between them. The CDR3 extends over 13 amino acids. The CDR3 nucleotides read TGCAGCGTTATAGGGGGGGGTGGTCAGCCCCAGCATTTT. Encoded protein: CSVIGGGGQPQHF.

V usage is TRBV2 and J usage is TRBJ2-3; a weak D match, TRBD2 (6 bases). V was cut by 6 bases and J by 2 bases, with 18 bases left in between. The germline gives CDR1 SNHLY, CDR2 FYNNEI. The CDR3 contains 16 residues. The CDR3 protein is CASSRDSGILTDTQYF. CDR3 DNA: TGTGCCAGCAGCCGTGATAGCGGTATACTCACAGATACGCAGTATTTT.

CDR3 in amino acids: CASSITAATVTYEQYF. The CDR3 nucleotides are TGTGCCAGTAGTATTACCGCTGCCACTGTGACCTACGAGCAGTACTTC. The genes are TRBV19 and TRBJ2-7; D unclear. V was shortened by 3 bases and J by 2 bases, with 17 bases between the two germline ends. Germline V gene data show CDR1 as LNHDA and CDR2 as SQIVND (reference sequence). This CDR3 has 16 residues.

This chain links TRBV7-9 with TRBJ1-1; possibly TRBD1 for D (5 bases). V was pared by 4 bases and J by 1 base, with 13 bases between. CDR3 length: 15 amino acids. From germline, CDR1 is SEHNR and CDR2 FQNEAQ (reference sequence). CDR3 amino acids: CASSSPGRENTEAFF. In nucleotides, the CDR3 is TGTGCCAGCAGCTCCCCGGGACGGGAGAACACTGAAGCTTTCTTT.

V and J are TRBV6-6 and TRBJ1-5; tentatively, D is TRBD1 (5 bases). The CDR3 loop spans 13 amino acids. V lost 7 bases and J lost 6, with 13 bases in between. From germline, CDR1 is MNHNY and CDR2 SVGAGI (reference sequence). Here the CDR3 reads CASTGSPTQPQHF. CDR3 nucleotides: TGTGCCAGCACAGGGTCCCCCACTCAGCCCCAGCATTTT.

The chain has TRBV10-2 and TRBJ2-7; 11 positions match TRBD2. The CDR3 has 14 residues. V lost 4 bases, J lost 6 bases, and 5 bases stayed unmatched. The germline CDR1 and CDR2 sequences are WSHSY and SAAADI. In DNA, the CDR3 is TGCGCCAGCAGTGGGCTAGCGGGAGGTTTCGAGCAGTACTTC. It specifies CASSGLAGGFEQYF.

Here the CDR3 reads CASSQGGTGSHEQFF. The CDR3 DNA is TGTGCCAGCAGCCAAGGTGGGACAGGGTCGCATGAGCAGTTCTTC. The V and J genes are TRBV4-2 and TRBJ2-1, with 9 bases that match TRBD1. Trimming cost V 1 base and J 8 bases; bases outside gene matches: 6. The germline gives CDR1 LGHNA, CDR2 YNFKEQ. The CDR3 contains 15 residues.

The chain's CDR3 is CASGSGSNYEQYF. The CDR3 bases are TGTGCCAGTGGGTCAGGTTCCAACTACGAGCAGTACTTC. The chain uses TRBV6-5 and TRBJ2-7; D remains unclear. CDR1 MNHEY and CDR2 SVGAGI come from the germline V gene. The germline V and J ends were trimmed by 9 bases and 3 bases, with 15 bases remaining between them. The CDR3 is 13 residues long.